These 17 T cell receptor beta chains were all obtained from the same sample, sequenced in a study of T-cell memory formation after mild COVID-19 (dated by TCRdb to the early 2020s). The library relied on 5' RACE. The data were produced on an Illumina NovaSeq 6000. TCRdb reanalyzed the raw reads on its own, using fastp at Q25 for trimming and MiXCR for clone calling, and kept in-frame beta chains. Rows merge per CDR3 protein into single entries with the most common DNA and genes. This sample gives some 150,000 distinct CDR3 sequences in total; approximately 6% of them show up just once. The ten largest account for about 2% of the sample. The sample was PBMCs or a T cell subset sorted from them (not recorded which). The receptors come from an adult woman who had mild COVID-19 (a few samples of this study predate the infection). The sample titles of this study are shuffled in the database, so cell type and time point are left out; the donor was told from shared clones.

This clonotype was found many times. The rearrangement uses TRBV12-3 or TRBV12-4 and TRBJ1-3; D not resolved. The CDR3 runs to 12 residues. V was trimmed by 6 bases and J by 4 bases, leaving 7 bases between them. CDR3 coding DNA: TGTGCCAGCAGCTTAAGCGGAAACACCATATATTTT. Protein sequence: CASSLSGNTIYF.

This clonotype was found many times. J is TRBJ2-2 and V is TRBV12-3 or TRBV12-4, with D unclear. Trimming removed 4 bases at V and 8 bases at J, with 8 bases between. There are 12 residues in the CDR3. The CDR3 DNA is TGTGCCAGCAGTTCGGGTCGGGGGGAGCTGTTTTTT. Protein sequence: CASSSGRGELFF.

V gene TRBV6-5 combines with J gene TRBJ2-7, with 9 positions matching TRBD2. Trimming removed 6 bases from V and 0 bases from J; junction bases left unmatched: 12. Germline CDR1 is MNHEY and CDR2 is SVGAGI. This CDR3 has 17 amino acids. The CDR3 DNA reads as TGTGCCAGCAGCCAATCCGGGGGACTAGCCAACTCCTACGAGCAGTACTTC. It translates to CASSQSGGLANSYEQYF.

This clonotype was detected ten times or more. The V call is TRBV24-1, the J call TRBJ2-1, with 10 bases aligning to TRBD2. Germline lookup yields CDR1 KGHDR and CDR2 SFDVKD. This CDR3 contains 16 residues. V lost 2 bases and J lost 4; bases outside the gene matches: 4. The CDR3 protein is CATSDSLAGVYNEQFF. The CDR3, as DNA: TGTGCCACCAGTGATTCCCTAGCGGGAGTTTACAATGAGCAGTTCTTC.

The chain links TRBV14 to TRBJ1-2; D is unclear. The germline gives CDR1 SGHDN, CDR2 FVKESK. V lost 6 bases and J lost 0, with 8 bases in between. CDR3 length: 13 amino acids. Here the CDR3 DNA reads TGTGCCAGCAGGCAGTCAGCTAACTATGGCTACACCTTC. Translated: CASRQSANYGYTF.

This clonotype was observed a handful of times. The CDR3 DNA reads TGTGCCAGCAGCTTAGCCATACAGAGTAACTATGGCTACACCTTC. Translating gives CASSLAIQSNYGYTF. The J gene is TRBJ1-2, the V gene TRBV7-2; D gene unclear. Between the trimmed V and J ends, which lost 0 bases and 1 base, there was a span of 9 bases. The CDR3 is made up of 15 amino acids. CDR1 and CDR2 (germline): SGHTA, FQGNSA.

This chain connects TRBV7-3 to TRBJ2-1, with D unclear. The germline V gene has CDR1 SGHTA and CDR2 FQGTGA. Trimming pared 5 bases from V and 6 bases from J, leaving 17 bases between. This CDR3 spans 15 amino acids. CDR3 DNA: TGTGCCAGCAGCCTCGGAGAGGCCCGAGCCAATGAGCAGTTCTTC. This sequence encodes CASSLGEARANEQFF.

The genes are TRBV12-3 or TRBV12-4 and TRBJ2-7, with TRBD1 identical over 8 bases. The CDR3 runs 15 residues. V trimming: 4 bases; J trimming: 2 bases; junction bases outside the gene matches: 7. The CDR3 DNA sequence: TGTGCCAGCAGTTCGGCCGGGACAGGAACCTACGAGCAGTACTTC. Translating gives CASSSAGTGTYEQYF.

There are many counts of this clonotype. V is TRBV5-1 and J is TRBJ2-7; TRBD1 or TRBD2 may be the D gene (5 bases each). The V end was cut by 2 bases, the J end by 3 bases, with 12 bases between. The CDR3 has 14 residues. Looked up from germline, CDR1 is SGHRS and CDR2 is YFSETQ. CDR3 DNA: TGCGCCAGCAGCTTTGGGGATGGGGGCTACGAGCAGTACTTC. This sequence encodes CASSFGDGGYEQYF. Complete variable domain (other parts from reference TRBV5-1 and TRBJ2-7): KAGVTQTPRYLIKTRGQQVTLSCSPISGHRSVSWYQQTPGQGLQFLFEYFSETQRNKGNFPGRFSGRQFSNSRSEMNVSTLELGDSALYLCASSFGDGGYEQYFGPGTRLTVT.

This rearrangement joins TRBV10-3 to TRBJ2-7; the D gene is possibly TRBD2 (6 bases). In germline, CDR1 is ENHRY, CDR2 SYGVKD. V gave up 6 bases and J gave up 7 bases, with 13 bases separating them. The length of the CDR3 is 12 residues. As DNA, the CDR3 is TGTGCCATCAGCCGGGATGGGAGGGAGCAGTACTTC. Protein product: CAISRDGREQYF.

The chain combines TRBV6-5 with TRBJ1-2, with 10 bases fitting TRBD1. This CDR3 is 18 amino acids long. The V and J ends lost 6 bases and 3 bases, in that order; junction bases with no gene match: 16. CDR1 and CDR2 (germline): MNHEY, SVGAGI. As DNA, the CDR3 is TGTGCCAGCAGAGGAGACAGGGGGCTACGACATAACGACTATGGCTACACCTTC. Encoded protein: CASRGDRGLRHNDYGYTF.

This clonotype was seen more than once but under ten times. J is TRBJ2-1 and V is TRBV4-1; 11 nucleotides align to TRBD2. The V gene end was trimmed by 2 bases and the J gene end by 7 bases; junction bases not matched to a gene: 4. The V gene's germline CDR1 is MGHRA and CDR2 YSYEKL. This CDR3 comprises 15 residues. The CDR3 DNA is TGCGCCAGCAGCCAACTTAGCGGGGGGGCGAATGAGCAGTTCTTC. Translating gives CASSQLSGGANEQFF.

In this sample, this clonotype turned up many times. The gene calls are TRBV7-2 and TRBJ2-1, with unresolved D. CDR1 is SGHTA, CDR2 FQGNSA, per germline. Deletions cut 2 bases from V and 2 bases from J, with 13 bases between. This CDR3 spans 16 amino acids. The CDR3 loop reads CASSLMGSRTYNEQFF. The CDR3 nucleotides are TGTGCCAGCAGCTTAATGGGGTCCCGAACCTACAATGAGCAGTTCTTC.

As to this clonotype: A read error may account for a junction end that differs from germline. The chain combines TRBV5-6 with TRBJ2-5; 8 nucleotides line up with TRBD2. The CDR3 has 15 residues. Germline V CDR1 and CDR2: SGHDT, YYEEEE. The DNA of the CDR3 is TGTGCCAGCAGCTTTTTTGCGGGGGGCCAAGAGACCAAGTACTTC. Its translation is CASSFFAGGQETKYF.

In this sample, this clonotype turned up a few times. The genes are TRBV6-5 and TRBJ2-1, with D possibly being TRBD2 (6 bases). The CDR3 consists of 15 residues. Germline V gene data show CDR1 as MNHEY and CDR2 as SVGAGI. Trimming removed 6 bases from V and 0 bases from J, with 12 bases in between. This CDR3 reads CASRSLASSYNEQFF. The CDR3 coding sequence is TGTGCCAGCAGGAGTCTAGCGAGCTCCTACAATGAGCAGTTCTTC.

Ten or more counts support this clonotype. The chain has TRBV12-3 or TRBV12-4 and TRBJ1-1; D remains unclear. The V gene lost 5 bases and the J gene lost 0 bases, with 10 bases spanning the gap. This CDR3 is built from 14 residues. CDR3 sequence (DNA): TGTGCCAGCAGTCCCACCACTATGAACACTGAAGCTTTCTTT. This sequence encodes CASSPTTMNTEAFF.

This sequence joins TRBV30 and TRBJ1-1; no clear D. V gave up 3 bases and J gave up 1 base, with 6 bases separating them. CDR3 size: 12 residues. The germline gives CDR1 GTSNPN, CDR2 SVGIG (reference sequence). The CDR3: CAWSPKNTEAFF. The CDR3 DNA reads TGTGCCTGGAGCCCGAAGAACACTGAAGCTTTCTTT.